This T cell receptor (beta chain) is from a study of early T cells in non-severe SARS-CoV-2 infection. This clonotype was picked up many times. TCRdb re-derived calls from the 5' RACE reads in MiXCR, one entry per CDR3 protein. The data hold tens of thousands of distinct CDR3 sequences, with roughly 6% observed a single time. Germline CDR1 is LNHDA and CDR2 is SQIVND (reference sequence). Trimming at V came to 5 bases and at J to 15 bases, leaving 9 bases not matched to a gene. CDR3 size: 13 residues. Specimen: whole blood. This chain connects TRBV19 to TRBJ2-1, with 11 bases that match TRBD2. This sequence originates from an adult who was a healthcare worker with PCR-confirmed SARS-CoV-2 infection or an uninfected control (not recorded which). The CDR3: CASSVRLAGPTFF. The CDR3 DNA is TGTGCCAGTAGTGTCAGACTAGCGGGACCTACGTTCTTC.